This TCR beta chain was profiled in a study of T cells in localized non-small cell lung cancer. Study observations and caveats: Sequence data derive from only one tumor region, so heterogeneity remains possible. Among the tissues sampled, uninvolved adjacent lung had the highest T cell clonality, above tumor. Adjacent lung held a median about 57 of the top 100 tumor clones.

The assay was immunoSEQ multiplex PCR, and TCRdb's table has in-frame clones only and misses some. Of roughly 34,000 clones listed, about 85% are singletons. V lost 2 bases to trimming and J lost 5 bases; unmatched junction nucleotides: 8. Per the germline V gene, CDR1 is MDHEN and CDR2 is SYDVKM. CDR3 length: 17 residues. As to this clone: Its antigen is as yet unknown.

The sequencing used peripheral blood mononuclear cells, collected before any cancer treatment. The receptor was derived from a man aged 40-75 years with stage III lung adenocarcinoma. This chain uses TRBV28 with TRBJ1-3, with TRBD1 identical over 11 bases. In DNA form, the CDR3 reads TGTGCCAGCAGTTTAACCGTCGGGACAGGGGGACGAAACACCATATATTTT. This gives the protein CASSLTVGTGGRNTIYF.